This entry describes one T cell receptor beta chain. This clonotype occurred a few times. There is no known antigen for this receptor. No much larger clone is present one base from it, and per-base qualities are unavailable. The data stem from a study of regulatory T cells in long-lasting Graves disease (dated by TCRdb to the early 2020s). Describing the broader study: Newly diagnosed Graves' disease patients had taken antithyroid drugs for less than 3 months. Patients with persistent Graves' disease were compared with patients with newly diagnosed Graves' disease using TCR sequencing and RNA sequencing of peripheral blood. The study was registered as a clinical trial and conducted in China. TCR sequencing covered roughly 13 persistent and 20 newly diagnosed Graves' disease patients, around 33 samples in total.

The time point label on this specimen signifies: newly diagnosed GD, antithyroid drugs for less than 3 months. For both TCR sequencing and RNA sequencing, RNA was extracted from PBMCs in TRIzol. The diagnosis of Graves' disease was made according to American Thyroid Association guidelines. The patients came from an endocrinology department in Xi'an, China. From each patient, about 9.7 milliliters of peripheral blood was collected into an EDTA anticoagulant tube. Ficoll Paque Plus density gradient separation was used to isolate PBMCs, and no additional T cell sorting was done. An Agilent 2100 Bioanalyzer and agarose gel were used to check RNA quality, while a NanoDrop 2000 measured RNA concentration. Libraries were prepared through multiplex PCR. The sample was run on an Illumina HiSeq 4000. iRepertoire HTBI primers and Arm-PCR amplification of CDR3 regions were used to construct TCR beta libraries. Gel purification was performed on PCR products prior to sequencing. The authors processed their data as follows. Gene usage analysis of CDR3 amino acid clonotypes relied on the approximately 60 TRBV and 15 or so TRBJ segments identified across samples. COPE and FqMerger were used to merge the filtered high-quality paired reads into contigs. BLAST was used to align contigs to IMGT TRBV, TRBD and TRBJ reference genes, with CDR3 defined following IMGT. Any clonotype with a frequency above 0.1% was counted as a highly expanded clone. Shannon entropy was used to measure repertoire diversity, and the Gini coefficient was used to measure V-J evenness. A clonotype was considered public if more than one individual shared it. TCRdb itself trimmed the public reads at Q25 with fastp, ran MiXCR and retained productive beta chains. Each entry is one CDR3 protein sequence, shown with its most common DNA and genes. TCRdb, rather than the study authors, made the V and J calls. Counted in this sample were 250,000 or so distinct CDR3 sequences; more than 15% of them appeared once. 14% of the sample rests with the top ten.

The CDR3 runs 13 amino acids, cysteine and phenylalanine included. Of the read, only the CDR3 DNA is kept; its 39 bases are in frame from base 1. Via the germline V gene (reference sequence), CDR1 is LNHDA and CDR2 SQIVND. V is pruned by 9 bases and J by 11 bases, leaving 9 bases of the junction without a gene match. Results and caveats for the whole study, not just this receptor: TRBV28, TRBJ1-2 and TRBJ2-5 were preferentially used in persistent disease, while TRBV20-1 and TRBJ2-1 were favored in newly diagnosed disease. Sequencing and analysis were restricted to the TCR beta chain. Because the primary lesion, thyroid tissue, could not be accessed, the study looked at peripheral blood alone. Compared with newly diagnosed patients, patients with persistent Graves' disease had lower TCR Shannon entropy and fewer highly expanded clones, which suggests clonal expansion. The authors acknowledged the small sample size as a limitation that may reduce accuracy. Persistent patients shared more public clonotypes among themselves (around 2,800) than newly diagnosed patients did (approximately 970).

This sample was also put to use in a study of T cells in Graves' hyperthyroidism and ophthalmopathy. As described in the second report: A patient counted as having stable Graves' hyperthyroidism if no progression to ophthalmopathy occurred over 18 months of follow-up. Hyperthyroidism patients were newly diagnosed, had a disease duration of under 2 months, and were aged 18 to 65 years. Patients with uncontrolled infections, other autoimmune diseases, pregnancy or lactation were excluded. Diagnoses were established on the basis of clinical symptoms, serum thyroxine and TRAb, thyroid ultrasound, and orbital computed tomography. The first round of RT-PCR for the TCR CDR3 was performed with the HTBI primer set and the Qiagen OneStep RT-PCR kit. Most expanded thyroid clonotypes (frequency above 0.001) were also detected in blood, suggesting blood repertoires may reflect thyroid immune responses. Ophthalmopathy was separated from stable hyperthyroidism by a 13 V-J signature model, with 85% to 90% sensitivity and about 81% specificity obtained in cross-validation and 80%/75% obtained in testing. In validation, the model predicted progression to ophthalmopathy with roughly 66% sensitivity and roughly 72% specificity, a median of around six months before onset. TCR V-J signatures able to tell the groups apart were searched for in a discovery cohort of approximately 95 patients, of whom around 42 had Graves' ophthalmopathy and under 65 had stable Graves' hyperthyroidism. Prospective prediction of ophthalmopathy was tested in an independent validation cohort consisting of 18 hyperthyroidism patients and 15 or so patients who later progressed to ophthalmopathy. For training and testing, the 100 or so patients in the discovery cohort were randomly divided in a 7:3 ratio. In several Graves' hyperthyroidism patients, the study also compared T-cell repertoires from thyroid tissue with T-cell repertoires from blood. After sampling, hyperthyroidism patients received methimazole starting at 30 mg daily, and ophthalmopathy patients received high-dose intravenous methylprednisolone. Libraries were constructed in a second round of multiplex PCR, after which size selection and purification were carried out. Libraries were sequenced paired-end with 100 bp reads on an Illumina HiSeq2000. SOAPnuke was used to process the raw data, throwing out any read that contained adapters or uncalled bases, had a mean Phred below 15, or lacked an exact constant-primer or identifier match. High-quality paired reads were merged using COPE v1.2.5, and each unique nucleotide sequence was defined as a clonotype. MiTCR v1.1 was used to align clonotypes to the IMGT TRBV, TRBD and TRBJ reference segments. Analysis was restricted to V-J combinations with a frequency above 0.0001, which covered about 99% of repertoires. A TCS score was defined as the ratio between F50 (clonal expansion) and ExV (chaos), using BLOSUM62-based TCRdist between CDR3 peptides within each V-J. Welch's t-statistics and random forest reduced 514 V-J features to about 13, which were used in a naive Bayes classifier (R e1071). Sample size was not statistically predetermined, and investigators were not blinded to group allocation. TCR Vbeta CDR3 sequencing of some 140 peripheral blood samples (about 45 ophthalmopathy, 75 hyperthyroidism and roughly 17 progressor patients) is reported in the paper.

The material sequenced was peripheral blood mononuclear cells (PBMCs), taken at new diagnosis, from a patient treated with antithyroid drugs. The V gene is TRBV19 and the J gene is TRBJ2-1; TRBD2 lines up with 11 middle nucleotides. The sequence was obtained from a woman aged 25 to 39 with Graves disease. Donor details come from another sample of the same person, matched by shared clones. Read as DNA, the sequence is TGTGCCAGCACGACTAGCGGGGTTGAACAGCAGTTCTTC. This translates into CASTTSGVEQQFF.